This T cell receptor beta chain was sequenced in a study of cytomegalovirus exposure and HLA in healthy donors. V was shortened by 2 bases and J by 3 bases, with 11 bases between the two germline ends. Germline-derived CDR1 and CDR2 are MNHNS and SASEGT. The CDR3 covers 15 residues. A multiplex PCR was run with 60 Vbeta primers and 13 Jbeta primers. TCRdb's table, derived via immunoSEQ multiplex PCR, lists solely in-frame clones and lacks some. The sample carries 110,000 or so clones, approximately 78% recorded once. V and J are TRBV6-1 and TRBJ1-5; possible D gene TRBD1, 5 bases. Sequencing was done on a sample of PBMCs. The receptor was isolated from a man aged 35-49 years in good health and CMV-seronegative. CDR3 coding DNA: TGTGCCAGCAGTGAACAGGGTAGGTTCAATCAGCCCCAGCATTTT. Its translation: CASSEQGRFNQPQHF.